Sequencing of this TCR beta chain was carried out in a study of shared clonotypes between healthy human individuals. Study-level information: There were three CD4 naive, three CD4 memory, two CD8 naive and one CD8 memory plates per donor. Study-wide results and limits: Estimated clonotype richness was generally higher in naive than memory subsets. Naive CD4 clonotypes overlapped across a few donors at roughly 5%.

Generated by immunoSEQ multiplex PCR, the TCRdb table keeps only in-frame clones and is missing some. The sample records 1.5 million to 1.9 million clones, 95% to 99% being singletons. V lost 2 bases and J lost 8, with 15 bases in between. Germline CDR1 is MGHDK and CDR2 is SYGVNS. This CDR3 has 14 amino acids. Investigators divided CD4+ cells into CD45RA+ naive and CD45RA-negative memory subsets. For this clone: What it binds is not known.

This receptor was identified in a man aged 25 to 40 in good health. This chain uses TRBV25-1 with TRBJ1-2; D unresolved. Input material: naive CD4+ T cells sorted from blood. Indicated subset: CD45RA+ positively selected. The CDR3 loop reads CASSETVIIGGYTF. The CDR3, as DNA: TGTGCCAGCAGTGAAACCGTAATTATTGGGGGCTACACCTTC.